The T cell receptor beta chain under discussion was sequenced for a study of graft-versus-host responses after intestinal transplantation. Trimming stripped 2 bases from V and 4 bases from J, with 11 bases between. The germline V gene has CDR1 SQVTM and CDR2 ANQGSEA. CDR3 size: 13 residues. Only in-frame clones appear in the TCRdb table, and some are missing; sequencing was by immunoSEQ multiplex PCR. The data contain roughly 77,000 clones, more than 80% of them singletons. This clone is a singleton in its sample. As yet, its antigen is unknown. The rearrangement joins TRBV29-1 to TRBJ1-1, with D possibly TRBD1 on 5 matching bases. This receptor was identified in a human donor who received an intestinal transplant. This specimen consisted of unstimulated CD8+ T cells sorted from spleen or lymph node cells, obtained before intestinal transplant. CDR3 nucleotide sequence: TGCAGCGTTGAACGGGGGTACGCCACTGAAGCTTTCTTT. As protein: CSVERGYATEAFF. Drawing the rest from reference TRBV29-1 and TRBJ1-1, the complete variable domain is SAVISQKPSRDICQRGTSLTIQCQVDSQVTMMFWYRQQPGQSLTLIATANQGSEATYESGFVIDKFPISRPNLTFSTLTVSNMSPEDSSIYLCSVERGYATEAFFGQGTRLTVV.